The present entry profiles one T cell receptor beta chain with its context. Its antigen is not identified. Germline CDR1 MNHNY, CDR2 SVGAGI (reference sequence). The CDR3 is 16 amino acids. V lost 5 bases, J lost 0 bases, and 7 bases stayed unmatched. PCR primers comprised 60 Vbeta and 13 Jbeta primers. TCRdb keeps only in-frame clones here, not all; method: immunoSEQ multiplex PCR. Of about 140,000 clones listed, 55% to 80% are singletons. The data originate from a study of cytomegalovirus exposure and HLA in healthy donors. Notes on the study in general: TCR beta sequences reportedly predicted most subjects' HLA-A and HLA-B alleles accurately. The study put around 180 TCR beta chains on its list as cytomegalovirus-associated. A later analysis associated 16,000 or so TCR beta sequences with HLA alleles at a 0.05 false discovery rate. 87-base-pair reads could not separate some V segments, including TRBV6-2 and TRBV6-3.

The TCR sequence derives from a woman between 40 and 55 years old in good health and CMV-seronegative. The specimen sequenced was PBMCs. The chain couples TRBV6-6 to TRBJ1-3; 7 positions agree with TRBD1. Here the CDR3 DNA reads TGTGCCAGCAGTGGATCTGGACAGGCCTCTGGAAACACCATATATTTT. Translating it yields CASSGSGQASGNTIYF.